Below are 28 T cell receptor beta chains sequenced from a single sample in a study of OX40 agonist ivuxolimab in advanced cancers. The assay was immunoSEQ multiplex PCR, and TCRdb's table has in-frame clones only and misses some. The repertoire holds approximately 91,000 clones, with roughly 89% as singletons. Sample: CD4+ or CD8+ T cells sorted from blood, taken in a trial of the OX40 agonist ivuxolimab. The receptors stem from an adult with an advanced solid tumor such as melanoma, head and neck, liver or kidney cancer.

This clone was recorded a few times. J is TRBJ1-3 and V is TRBV29-1, with D possibly being TRBD1 (5 bases). The germline CDR1 and CDR2 sequences are SQVTM and ANQGSEA. Trimming stripped 7 bases from V and 0 bases from J, with 16 bases between. The CDR3 sequence is 15 residues long. CDR3 region: CSAWGDGDSGNTIYF. Here the CDR3 DNA reads TGCAGCGCTTGGGGGGATGGAGACTCTGGAAACACCATATATTTT.

The chain recombines TRBV2 with TRBJ2-6, with 7 bases aligning to TRBD1. V gave up 10 bases and J gave up 0 bases; unmatched junction bases: 0. Germline CDR1 and CDR2: SNHLY and FYNNEI. This CDR3 is 13 amino acids long. This CDR3 is CATGGSGANVLTF. The DNA of the CDR3 is TGTGCCACAGGGGGCTCTGGGGCCAACGTCCTGACTTTC. The variable domain in full, with the rest retrieved from reference TRBV2 and TRBJ2-6, is EPEVTQTPSHQVTQMGQEVILRCVPISNHLYFYWYRQILGQKVEFLVSFYNNEISEKSEIFDDQFSVERPDGSNFTLKIRSTKLEDSAMYFCATGGSGANVLTFGAGSRLTVL.

Concerning this clone: Germline and junction disagree at one end, which may indicate a read error. The J gene is TRBJ2-1, the V gene TRBV4-2; TRBD2 is a possible D gene (7 bases). Per the germline V gene, CDR1 is LGHNA and CDR2 is YNFKEQ. CDR3 length: 18 residues. Here the CDR3 DNA reads TGTGCCAGCAGCCAGAGGACGACTAGTGGGGGGGCCTACAATGAGCAGCTCTTC. Amino acids: CASSQRTTSGGAYNEQLF.

This clone came up once. The V call is TRBV7-2, the J call TRBJ2-2; D gene ambiguous. Germline V gene sequence: CDR1 SGHTA, CDR2 FQGNSA. The CDR3 totals 17 residues. V lost 0 bases and J lost 1, with 12 bases in between. This CDR3 reads CASSLAGNSWNTGELFF. CDR3 DNA: TGTGCCAGCAGCTTAGCGGGGAATAGTTGGAACACCGGGGAGCTGTTTTTT. The complete variable domain, with remaining parts taken from reference TRBV7-2 and TRBJ2-2, reads GAGVSQSPSNKVTEKGKDVELRCDPISGHTALYWYRQSLGQGLEFLIYFQGNSAPDKSGLPSDRFSAERTGGSVSTLTIQRTQQEDSAVYLCASSLAGNSWNTGELFFGEGSRLTVL.

The chain uses TRBV7-9 and TRBJ2-7; 9 bases align to TRBD1. The V gene end was trimmed by 5 bases and the J gene end by 3 bases; junction bases not matched to a gene: 5. This CDR3 spans 14 amino acids. The germline V gene has CDR1 SEHNR and CDR2 FQNEAQ (reference sequence). In DNA, the CDR3 is TGTGCCAGCAGCCCGGGACAGGGCTACTACGAGCAGTACTTC. Residues: CASSPGQGYYEQYF.

The rearrangement links TRBV19 to TRBJ1-1; D perhaps matches TRBD1 (5 bases). The CDR3 is 14 amino acids. Germline loops: CDR1 LNHDA, CDR2 SQIVND (reference sequence). V dropped 6 bases and J dropped 4 bases, with 15 bases sitting between them. CDR3 nucleotide sequence: TGTGCCAGTAGATCGACAGAAAGCTTCACTGAAGCTTTCTTT. It encodes CASRSTESFTEAFF.

This rearrangement joins TRBV7-3 to TRBJ2-2; 8 bases align to TRBD1. The junction had 1 base not matched to a gene; V was cut back by 4 bases and J by 6 bases. This CDR3 is 13 amino acids long. In germline, CDR1 is SGHTA, CDR2 FQGTGA. The CDR3 DNA reads TGTGCCAGCAGCTCACAGGGGGCCGGGGAGCTGTTTTTT. Its translation: CASSSQGAGELFF.

This chain joins TRBV2 and TRBJ1-1; weak D call: TRBD1 (5 bases). Trimming removed 0 bases at V and 3 bases at J, with 14 bases between. Germline lookup yields CDR1 SNHLY and CDR2 FYNNEI. The length of the CDR3 is 16 residues. The CDR3 is CASSEALGVQDTEAFF. Here the CDR3 DNA reads TGTGCCAGCAGTGAAGCGCTAGGGGTTCAGGACACTGAAGCTTTCTTT.

The chain combines TRBV29-1 with TRBJ1-1; a weak D match, TRBD1 (6 bases). The germline V gene encodes CDR1 SQVTM and CDR2 ANQGSEA. The length of the CDR3 is 15 residues. V was pared by 7 bases and J by 3 bases, with 21 bases between. CDR3 nucleotide sequence: TGCAGCGCCCCCGCCCAGGGGCAGGCGGACACTGAAGCTTTCTTT. It specifies CSAPAQGQADTEAFF. Together with reference TRBV29-1 and TRBJ1-1, the CDR3 gives the full variable domain: SAVISQKPSRDICQRGTSLTIQCQVDSQVTMMFWYRQQPGQSLTLIATANQGSEATYESGFVIDKFPISRPNLTFSTLTVSNMSPEDSSIYLCSAPAQGQADTEAFFGQGTRLTVV.

Here the CDR3 DNA reads TGTGCCAGCTCACCGGGACAAGCCGCCAATCAGCCCCAGCATTTT. Its translation is CASSPGQAANQPQHF. The rearrangement uses TRBV18 and TRBJ1-5; D may be TRBD1 (6 bases). The CDR3 covers 15 residues. Trimming took 3 bases from V and 3 from J, leaving 12 bases between them. The germline CDR1 and CDR2 sequences are KGHSH and LQKENI.

This chain connects TRBV11-1 to TRBJ2-5; TRBD2 agrees at 9 bases. V lost 4 bases and J lost 3; bases outside the gene matches: 9. Germline lookup yields CDR1 SGHAT and CDR2 FQDESV (reference sequence). The CDR3 consists of 16 residues. DNA for the CDR3: TGTGCCAGCAGCTCTGCGACGCTAGCGGGGAAAGAGACCCAGTACTTC. Its translation is CASSSATLAGKETQYF.

The rearrangement links TRBV20-1 to TRBJ2-7, with no clear D. In germline, CDR1 is DFQATT, CDR2 SNEGSKA (reference sequence). This CDR3 spans 10 amino acids. V gave up 0 bases and J gave up 7 bases, with 4 bases separating them. CDR3 in DNA: TGCAGTGCTAGAGATGCGGAGCAGTACTTC. Translation: CSARDAEQYF.

The genes are TRBV7-9 and TRBJ1-3; D not certain. The V gene's germline CDR1 is SEHNR and CDR2 FQNEAQ (reference sequence). The CDR3 length is 14 residues. Trimming took 3 bases from V and 4 from J, leaving 10 bases between them. CDR3 nucleotide sequence: TGTGCCAGCAGCTTTTTTGGGCAGGGAAACACCATATATTTT. Translating it yields CASSFFGQGNTIYF.

This clone was detected once. The chain joins TRBV19 to TRBJ2-1; the match to TRBD2 covers 7 bases. The length of the CDR3 is 13 residues. J was trimmed by 8 bases and V by 10 bases; bases with no gene match: 11. Per germline, CDR1 LNHDA and CDR2 SQIVND (reference sequence). This CDR3 is CATTGGFWDEQFF. In DNA form, the CDR3 reads TGTGCCACCACGGGGGGTTTCTGGGATGAGCAGTTCTTC.

The chain employs TRBV7-2 and TRBJ1-5; possible D gene TRBD1, 5 bases. Germline CDR1 and CDR2: SGHTA and FQGNSA. There are 13 residues in the CDR3. With 5 bases removed from V and 7 bases from J, the gap between germline ends came to 12 bases. The CDR3 sequence is CASSQGHFQPQHF. CDR3 sequence (DNA): TGTGCCAGCAGCCAAGGACATTTCCAGCCCCAGCATTTT.

The chain joins TRBV6-1 to TRBJ2-5; D uncertain. Germline CDR1 MNHNS, CDR2 SASEGT. The CDR3 contains 12 residues. The V gene lost 6 bases and the J gene lost 2 bases, with 7 bases spanning the gap. The CDR3 sequence is CASRQVQETQYF. CDR3 DNA sequence: TGTGCCAGCAGGCAGGTACAAGAGACCCAGTACTTC.

This clone appeared a single time. The V and J genes are TRBV12-5 and TRBJ1-5, with TRBD1 identical over 9 bases. V trimming: 0 bases; J trimming: 3 bases; junction bases outside the gene matches: 6. The germline CDR1 and CDR2 sequences are LGHNT and FRNRAP. There are 17 residues in the CDR3. Here the CDR3 reads CASGLVWTGETNQPQHF. CDR3 coding DNA: TGTGCTAGTGGTTTGGTCTGGACAGGGGAGACCAATCAGCCCCAGCATTTT. The complete variable domain, with remaining parts taken from reference TRBV12-5 and TRBJ1-5, reads DARVTQTPRHKVTEMGQEVTMRCQPILGHNTVFWYRQTMMQGLELLAYFRNRAPLDDSGMPKDRFSAEMPDATLATLKIQPSEPRDSAVYFCASGLVWTGETNQPQHFGDGTRLSIL.

The chain is built from TRBV28 and TRBJ1-5; D remains unclear. The germline gives CDR1 MDHEN, CDR2 SYDVKM. This CDR3 is 12 amino acids long. V lost 3 bases and J 7 bases, leaving 7 bases between the germline ends. The CDR3 nucleotides are TGTGCCAGCAGTTTTGGAATGCAGCCCCAGCATTTT. Encoded protein: CASSFGMQPQHF.

This clone was recorded a few times. The CDR3 does not close with the conserved phenylalanine or tryptophan, likely indicating a read error. This chain joins TRBV6-1 and TRBJ1-6; no definite D call. Germline CDR1 and CDR2: MNHNS and SASEGT. The CDR3 runs 13 residues. V lost 5 bases and J 7 bases, leaving 9 bases between the germline ends. The CDR3 spells CASSMGRNSPLHL. CDR3 nucleotide sequence: TGTGCCAGCAGTATGGGAAGGAATTCACCCCTCCACCTT.

The count of this clone is one. This chain connects TRBV2 to TRBJ2-7; weak D call: TRBD1 (6 bases). The V end was cut by 6 bases, the J end by 3 bases, with 21 bases between. CDR1 is SNHLY, CDR2 FYNNEI, per germline. The CDR3 is 16 residues long. For the CDR3, the DNA is TGTGCCAGCAGGCCTACCTTGACAGGAAAACTCTACGAGCAGTACTTC. Amino acids: CASRPTLTGKLYEQYF. Full variable domain (rest looked up from reference TRBV2 and TRBJ2-7): EPEVTQTPSHQVTQMGQEVILRCVPISNHLYFYWYRQILGQKVEFLVSFYNNEISEKSEIFDDQFSVERPDGSNFTLKIRSTKLEDSAMYFCASRPTLTGKLYEQYFGPGTRLTVT.

The J gene is TRBJ1-2, the V gene TRBV7-9; maybe TRBD1 (5 bases). CDR3 length: 16 residues. Germline V gene lookup returns CDR1 SEHNR and CDR2 FQNEAQ (reference sequence). V was shortened by 2 bases and J by 0 bases, with 13 bases between the two germline ends. CDR3 loop: CASSLSTETANYGYTF. CDR3 DNA: TGTGCCAGCAGCTTAAGTACGGAGACAGCTAACTATGGCTACACCTTC. The full variable domain, with the rest looked up from reference TRBV7-9 and TRBJ1-2, is DTGVSQNPRHKITKRGQNVTFRCDPISEHNRLYWYRQTLGQGPEFLTYFQNEAQLEKSRLLSDRFSAERPKGSFSTLEIQRTEQGDSAMYLCASSLSTETANYGYTFGSGTRLTVV.

CDR3 coding DNA: TGTGCTAGTGGTCAAGGGGCAGGCCACAATCAGCCCCAGCATTTT. As protein: CASGQGAGHNQPQHF. The chain carries TRBV12-5 and TRBJ1-5; a weak D match, TRBD1 (5 bases). V gave up 5 bases and J gave up 3 bases, with 14 bases separating them. CDR1 and CDR2 (germline): LGHNT, FRNRAP. The CDR3 consists of 15 residues.

The chain carries TRBV28 and TRBJ2-1, with D possibly TRBD1 on 6 matching bases. With 6 bases removed from V and 8 bases from J, the gap between germline ends came to 11 bases. The CDR3 extends over 12 amino acids. The germline V gene has CDR1 MDHEN and CDR2 SYDVKM. CDR3 sequence: CASSMNRDEQFF. The CDR3 nucleotides are TGTGCCAGCAGCATGAACAGGGATGAGCAGTTCTTC.

This sequence joins TRBV5-5 and TRBJ2-7; D gene ambiguous. Germline lookup yields CDR1 SGHKS and CDR2 YYEKEE (reference sequence). CDR3 length equals 14 residues. Trimming cost V 0 bases and J 6 bases, with 13 bases left between them. The chain's CDR3 is CASSLVRASPEQYF. The CDR3 DNA sequence: TGTGCCAGCAGCTTGGTTCGGGCGTCTCCCGAGCAGTACTTC.

The chain carries TRBV28 and TRBJ1-6, with D perhaps matching TRBD1 (6 bases). CDR3 length: 15 residues. Trimming removed 8 bases at V and 7 bases at J, with 18 bases between. Germline-derived CDR1 and CDR2 are MDHEN and SYDVKM. The CDR3 DNA sequence: TGTGCCAGCGGCCAGACAGGATCTGTCAATTCACCCCTCCACTTT. It is translated as CASGQTGSVNSPLHF.

The gene calls are TRBV7-2 and TRBJ2-5; the D gene could be TRBD1 or TRBD2 (5 bases each). The germline V gene encodes CDR1 SGHTA and CDR2 FQGNSA. V dropped 3 bases and J dropped 5 bases, with 19 bases sitting between them. The CDR3 covers 16 residues. The CDR3 loop is CASSLRWGPRGETQYF. CDR3 nucleotides: TGTGCCAGCAGCTTGAGGTGGGGACCCCGCGGGGAGACCCAGTACTTC.

This chain uses TRBV5-1 with TRBJ2-1; no firm D call. The V end lost 0 bases, the J end lost 5 bases, and 6 bases lay between the germline ends. The CDR3 consists of 13 residues. From germline, CDR1 is SGHRS and CDR2 YFSETQ. CDR3 nucleotide sequence: TGCGCCAGCAGCTTGGTGGCGGACAATGAGCAGTTCTTC. It yields the protein CASSLVADNEQFF.

This chain uses TRBV9 with TRBJ1-1; 8 bases match TRBD1. The J segment lost 6 bases and the V segment lost 4 bases, leaving 11 bases of the junction unmatched. Per germline, CDR1 SGDLS and CDR2 YYNGEE. The CDR3 has 15 amino acids. The CDR3 loop reads CASSPRTGSSAEAFF. The CDR3 bases are TGTGCCAGCAGCCCTCGGACAGGGTCCTCTGCTGAAGCTTTCTTT.